Following are 18 T cell receptor beta chains from one sample sequenced in a study of blood T cell repertoires in COVID-19. This table comes from immunoSEQ multiplex PCR, and its TCRdb copy is limited to in-frame clones, with some not included. The profile shows around 100,000 clones, around 88% of them singletons. The material sequenced was peripheral blood. The receptors derive from a human donor in a cohort sampled during active COVID-19.

The gene calls are TRBV19 and TRBJ1-5; TRBD1 matches at 11 bases. Germline CDR1 reads LNHDA; CDR2 reads SQIVND (reference sequence). The V and J ends lost 6 bases and 6 bases, in that order; junction bases with no gene match: 4. This CDR3 contains 14 residues. CDR3 residues: CASSRTGGSQPQHF. The CDR3 DNA reads as TGTGCCAGTAGCAGGACAGGGGGCAGTCAGCCCCAGCATTTT.

The chain has TRBV27 and TRBJ2-1; D perhaps matches TRBD2 (6 bases). V shed 2 bases and J shed 1 base, with 9 bases lying between them. Germline assignment: CDR1 MNHEY and CDR2 SMNVEV (reference sequence). The CDR3 totals 15 residues. CDR3 DNA sequence: TGTGCCAGCAGTTTAGTTGCGGGGTCCTACAATGAGCAGTTCTTC. This codes for CASSLVAGSYNEQFF.

The chain links TRBV5-8 to TRBJ2-6; D possibly corresponds to TRBD2 (5 bases). Germline assignment: CDR1 SGHTS and CDR2 YDEGEE. The ends were cut back, 2 bases at V and 0 bases at J, with 9 bases in the middle. The CDR3 is made up of 16 amino acids. CDR3 coding DNA: TGTGCCAGCAGCTTACGCGGGCACTCTGGGGCCAACGTCCTGACTTTC. Its translation: CASSLRGHSGANVLTF.

The V gene is TRBV10-3, the J gene TRBJ2-7; TRBD1 aligns across 9 bases. V shed 1 base and J 6 bases; nucleotides not matched to a gene: 13. Per the germline V gene, CDR1 is ENHRY and CDR2 is SYGVKD. The CDR3 runs to 17 residues. The CDR3 region is CAISEFQPGQGGSEQYF. The DNA for the CDR3 is TGTGCCATCAGTGAGTTTCAGCCGGGACAGGGAGGCAGCGAGCAGTACTTC.

V usage is TRBV12-3 or TRBV12-4 and J usage is TRBJ2-7; no clear D. V lost 3 bases, J lost 0 bases, and 6 bases lay in between. This CDR3 has 13 residues. CDR3 sequence: CASSFGLSYEQYF. CDR3 bases: TGTGCCAGCAGTTTTGGGCTCTCCTACGAGCAGTACTTC.

This chain joins TRBV16 and TRBJ1-4; weak D call: TRBD1 (5 bases). This CDR3 spans 16 amino acids. The germline gives CDR1 KGHSY, CDR2 FQNENV. V was trimmed by 1 base and J by 0 bases, leaving 9 bases between them. This CDR3 reads CASSQLRQTTNEKLFF. The CDR3 region has the DNA TGTGCCAGCAGCCAATTGCGACAGACAACTAATGAAAAACTGTTTTTT.

The J gene is TRBJ1-1, the V gene TRBV11-2, with D tentatively TRBD1 (5 bases). Trimming removed 1 base from V and 1 base from J, with 10 bases in between. CDR1 and CDR2 (germline): SGHAT, FQNNGV. The CDR3 is 15 residues long. The CDR3 loop is CASSLVDKRNTEAFF. The CDR3 nucleotides are TGTGCCAGCAGCTTAGTGGACAAGAGGAACACTGAAGCTTTCTTT.

This clone was found a few times. The chain joins TRBV3-1 (or the pseudogene TRBV3-2) to TRBJ1-1; D not resolved. Trimming stripped 1 base from V and 0 bases from J, with 12 bases between. The germline V gene encodes CDR1 LGHDT and CDR2 YNNKEL (reference sequence). This CDR3 is 16 amino acids long. The CDR3 sequence is CASSQGPWQMNTEAFF. In DNA, the CDR3 is TGTGCCAGCAGCCAAGGGCCGTGGCAGATGAACACTGAAGCTTTCTTT.

V is TRBV18 and J is TRBJ1-2; possible D gene TRBD1, 6 bases. Germline V CDR1 and CDR2: KGHSH, LQKENI. CDR3 length: 13 residues. V was pared by 4 bases and J by 8 bases, with 14 bases between. CDR3 sequence (DNA): TGTGCCAGCTCACTAAAAACAGGGTCCGGCTACACCTTC. Protein: CASSLKTGSGYTF.

The genes are TRBV3-1 (or the pseudogene TRBV3-2) and TRBJ2-3; 9 bases map to TRBD2. Germline lookup yields CDR1 LGHDT and CDR2 YNNKEL (reference sequence). The V gene end was trimmed by 3 bases and the J gene end by 6 bases; junction bases not matched to a gene: 4. CDR3 length equals 14 residues. CDR3 sequence: CASSHGTSPDTQYF. The CDR3 DNA reads as TGTGCCAGCAGCCACGGGACTAGCCCCGATACGCAGTATTTT.

The rearrangement links TRBV10-3 to TRBJ1-1, with 10 bases fitting TRBD1. Germline V CDR1 and CDR2: ENHRY, SYGVKD. With V trimmed by 9 bases and J by 10 bases, 17 bases remained unmatched. The CDR3 has 15 amino acids. Here the CDR3 reads CAIKKPGTGEKAAFF. CDR3 DNA sequence: TGTGCCATAAAAAAGCCTGGGACAGGGGAGAAGGCAGCTTTCTTT.

The rearrangement uses TRBV12-3 or TRBV12-4 and TRBJ2-7; the match to TRBD1 covers 8 bases. V shed 8 bases and J 5 bases; nucleotides not matched to a gene: 8. The length of the CDR3 is 13 residues. Here the CDR3 reads CASAQTGDHEQYF. CDR3 in DNA: TGTGCCAGCGCACAGACAGGGGACCACGAGCAGTACTTC.

The chain uses TRBV6-6 and TRBJ2-2; TRBD1 aligns across 9 bases. CDR1 is MNHNY, CDR2 SVGAGI, per germline (reference sequence). This CDR3 has 14 amino acids. The V gene end was trimmed by 6 bases and the J gene end by 3 bases; junction bases not matched to a gene: 2. The CDR3 DNA sequence: TGTGCCAGCAGGAGGACAGGGGACACCGGGGAGCTGTTTTTT. Amino acid sequence: CASRRTGDTGELFF.

The chain carries TRBV2 and TRBJ1-3; 9 positions match TRBD1. The CDR3 consists of 15 residues. The germline V gene encodes CDR1 SNHLY and CDR2 FYNNEI. Trimming at V came to 7 bases and at J to 0 bases, leaving 4 bases not matched to a gene. The CDR3 nucleotides are TGTGCCAGCAACACAGGGGGCAGCTCTGGAAACACCATATATTTT. Translating gives CASNTGGSSGNTIYF.

This clone was counted a single time. The V and J genes are TRBV19 and TRBJ1-5; a weak D match, TRBD1 (6 bases). This CDR3 is built from 14 residues. Germline V CDR1 and CDR2: LNHDA, SQIVND (reference sequence). With 5 bases removed from V and 5 bases from J, the gap between germline ends came to 13 bases. CDR3 in DNA: TGTGCCAGTAGTGTAACAGGGAGGGATCAGCCCCAGCATTTT. This gives the protein CASSVTGRDQPQHF.

V usage is TRBV28 and J usage is TRBJ2-2; 7 bases map to TRBD1. V lost 6 bases, J lost 9 bases, and 13 bases stayed unmatched. Germline V CDR1 and CDR2: MDHEN, SYDVKM. The CDR3 has 15 amino acids. CDR3 amino acids: CASSTILGTVRELFF. Written as DNA, the CDR3 is TGTGCCAGCAGCACTATTTTAGGGACAGTCAGGGAGCTGTTTTTT.

Of note for this clone: A junction boundary mismatches the germline segment, possibly from a read error. The chain links TRBV27 to TRBJ1-5; no clear D. There are 14 residues in the CDR3. The germline gives CDR1 MNHEY, CDR2 SMNVEV (reference sequence). CDR3 DNA sequence: TGTGCCAGCAGTTTGAAGGCAGGCAACCAGCCCCAGCATTTT. Amino acids: CASSLKAGNQPQHF.

This chain connects TRBV6-1 to TRBJ2-1, with D perhaps matching TRBD2 (6 bases). Germline-derived CDR1 and CDR2 are MNHNS and SASEGT. The CDR3 has 17 residues. The V gene lost 4 bases and the J gene lost 0 bases, with 16 bases spanning the gap. CDR3 loop: CASSARLDPRSYNEQFF. The CDR3 DNA is TGTGCCAGCAGTGCCCGACTAGACCCCCGCTCCTACAATGAGCAGTTCTTC.